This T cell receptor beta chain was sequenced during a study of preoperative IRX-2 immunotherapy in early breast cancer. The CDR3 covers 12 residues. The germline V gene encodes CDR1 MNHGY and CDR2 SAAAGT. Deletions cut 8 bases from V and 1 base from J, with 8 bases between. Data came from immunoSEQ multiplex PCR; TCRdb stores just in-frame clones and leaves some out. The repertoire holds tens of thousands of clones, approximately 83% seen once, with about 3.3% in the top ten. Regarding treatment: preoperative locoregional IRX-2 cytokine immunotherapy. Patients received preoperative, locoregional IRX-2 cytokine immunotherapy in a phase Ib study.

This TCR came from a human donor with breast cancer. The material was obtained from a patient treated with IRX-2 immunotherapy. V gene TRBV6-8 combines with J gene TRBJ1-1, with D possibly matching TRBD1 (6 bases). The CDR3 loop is CASGGANTEAFF. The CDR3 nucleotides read TGTGCCAGCGGGGGGGCGAACACTGAAGCTTTCTTT.